This T cell receptor (beta chain) was profiled in a study of blood T cell repertoires in COVID-19. Overall study context: Material from acute and convalescent COVID-19 was sourced from the United States, Italy and Spain. PBMCs, B-cell-depleted T cells, or T cells provided the cDNA or gDNA that made up the material.

Trimming took 5 bases from V and 0 from J, leaving 7 bases between them. CDR3 length equals 13 residues. Germline V gives CDR1 MGHDK, CDR2 SYGVNS. This clone turned up a few times. Per the original methods: Amplification of reference gene primers was used by the study to estimate nucleated cell counts. The table came from immunoSEQ multiplex PCR; TCRdb's copy has only in-frame clones and leaves some out. The V and J calls and clone size are taken from that table; D and trimming were inferred from the DNA. This table holds about 26,000 clones, approximately 64% found once. Sequenced material: peripheral blood. The chain recombines TRBV25-1 with TRBJ1-1; D is ambiguous. This TCR came from a man aged 60 to 69 with active or convalescent COVID-19. For the CDR3, the DNA is TGTGCCAGCAGTTTTAAGCTGAACACTGAAGCTTTCTTT. Amino acid sequence: CASSFKLNTEAFF.